The next 27 T cell receptor beta chains were all read from a single sample in a study of T-cell reconstitution after alpha-beta-depleted transplantation in children. It was with unique molecular identifiers that the TCRbeta library was prepared. TCRdb called the PCR reads again in MiXCR, with one record for every CDR3 protein. The repertoire holds about 400,000 distinct CDR3 sequences, about an eighth seen once, with 3.5% to 4.5% in the top ten. The sample in question was PBMCs, obtained from the stem cell graft. Receptors were obtained from a human donor who donated a stem cell graft to a child with Fanconi anemia.

This clonotype was observed a handful of times. The CDR3: CASSPGQGLTGELFF. CDR3 nucleotide sequence: TGTGCCAGCAGCCCGGGACAGGGTCTCACCGGGGAGCTGTTTTTT. This chain joins TRBV11-2 and TRBJ2-2; the match to TRBD1 covers 9 bases. The germline V gene has CDR1 SGHAT and CDR2 FQNNGV. The CDR3 spans 15 residues. Trimming removed 5 bases from V and 4 bases from J; junction bases left unmatched: 5. Looking up the rest from reference TRBV11-2 and TRBJ2-2 gives the full variable domain: EAGVAQSPRYKIIEKRQSVAFWCNPISGHATLYWYQQILGQGPKLLIQFQNNGVVDDSQLPKDRFSAERLKGVDSTLKIQPAKLEDSAVYLCASSPGQGLTGELFFGEGSRLTVL.

This chain links TRBV10-3 with TRBJ2-7, with 8 bases aligning to TRBD1. Trimming at V came to 6 bases and at J to 3 bases, leaving 10 bases not matched to a gene. The germline V gene has CDR1 ENHRY and CDR2 SYGVKD. The CDR3 has 15 amino acids. The CDR3 DNA reads TGTGCCATCAGAGCATCCGGACAGGGAGTCTACGAGCAGTACTTC. It encodes CAIRASGQGVYEQYF.

Regarding this clonotype: A much larger clonotype is one base distant, so this may be a read error. V is TRBV7-2 and J is TRBJ2-7, with a possible D match to TRBD1 (6 bases). Between the trimmed V and J ends, which lost 1 base and 6 bases, there was a span of 7 bases. The CDR3 has 12 residues. Germline V lookup: CDR1 SGHTA, CDR2 FQGNSA. The CDR3 reads CASSLEGGEQYF. The CDR3 DNA reads as TGTGCCAGCAGCTTAGAAGGGGGCGAGCAGTACTTC.

At least ten counts were recorded for this clonotype. The V call is TRBV12-3 or TRBV12-4, the J call TRBJ1-1; no clear D gene. The CDR3 spans 12 residues. V was shortened by 3 bases and J by 5 bases, with 7 bases between the two germline ends. The CDR3: CASSFGGTEAFF. The CDR3 DNA follows: TGTGCCAGCAGTTTTGGAGGTACTGAAGCTTTCTTT.

This chain joins TRBV20-1 and TRBJ1-1, with D possibly matching TRBD1 (5 bases). CDR3 size: 11 residues. V dropped 6 bases and J dropped 7 bases, with 12 bases sitting between them. From germline, CDR1 is DFQATT and CDR2 SNEGSKA (reference sequence). The CDR3: CSAPRGYEAFF. DNA for the CDR3: TGCAGTGCCCCTCGGGGGTATGAAGCTTTCTTT.

This clonotype was detected only a few times. The genes are TRBV5-1 and TRBJ2-1; 8 bases are shared with TRBD2. The CDR3 spans 14 residues. Germline V gives CDR1 SGHRS, CDR2 YFSETQ. V lost 4 bases to trimming and J lost 10 bases; unmatched junction nucleotides: 10. CDR3 in amino acids: CASSSSGTRGEQFF. The CDR3 DNA is TGCGCCAGCAGCAGTTCCGGGACTAGAGGGGAGCAGTTCTTC.

The CDR3 here is CASSPGLTEAFF. In DNA form, the CDR3 reads TGTGCCAGCAGCCCGGGCCTCACTGAAGCTTTCTTT. The chain couples TRBV14 to TRBJ1-1, with D unclear. The germline CDR1 and CDR2 sequences are SGHDN and FVKESK. V gave up 4 bases and J gave up 4 bases, with 7 bases separating them. The CDR3 contains 12 residues.

This chain links TRBV20-1 with TRBJ1-4; D unresolved. Germline assignment: CDR1 DFQATT and CDR2 SNEGSKA (reference sequence). V lost 6 bases and J 7 bases, leaving 15 bases between the germline ends. This CDR3 is 13 amino acids long. The CDR3 region is CSANTELAEKLFF. CDR3 DNA sequence: TGCAGTGCAAATACGGAGCTTGCTGAAAAACTGTTTTTT.

This clonotype was counted a few times. This chain links TRBV6-6 with TRBJ2-4; D unclear. Trimming left V 2 bases short and J 5 bases short, with 4 bases between. CDR1 MNHNY and CDR2 SVGAGI come from the germline V gene (reference sequence). There are 12 residues in the CDR3. This chain's CDR3 is CASSYAQNIQYF. DNA of the CDR3: TGTGCCAGCAGTTACGCTCAAAACATTCAGTACTTC.

V usage is TRBV7-6 and J usage is TRBJ2-3; D tentatively fits TRBD1 or TRBD2 (6 bases each). This CDR3 is 13 amino acids long. Per the germline V gene, CDR1 is SGHVS and CDR2 is FNYEAQ. The V and J ends lost 1 base and 11 bases respectively, with 13 bases between them. Here the CDR3 reads CASSLGGPRGQYF. CDR3 bases: TGTGCCAGCAGCTTAGGGGGGCCGCGGGGGCAGTATTTT.

The gene calls are TRBV18 and TRBJ2-3; tentatively, D is TRBD1 (6 bases). The CDR3 extends over 13 amino acids. Germline assignment: CDR1 KGHSH and CDR2 LQKENI. Between the trimmed V and J ends, which lost 6 bases and 2 bases, there was a span of 9 bases. This CDR3 reads CASSGDTTDTQYF. The CDR3 DNA sequence: TGTGCCAGCTCTGGGGACACCACAGATACGCAGTATTTT.

This clonotype has a count of ten or more. The chain links TRBV6-1 to TRBJ1-5; D is ambiguous. Germline V gives CDR1 MNHNS, CDR2 SASEGT. V gave up 2 bases and J gave up 2 bases, with 13 bases separating them. This CDR3 is 16 amino acids long. The CDR3 reads CASSEWSAVGNQPQHF. The CDR3 region has the DNA TGTGCCAGCAGTGAATGGTCGGCAGTGGGCAATCAGCCCCAGCATTTT.

This chain joins TRBV29-1 and TRBJ1-2; D perhaps matches TRBD1 (5 bases). Trimming removed 0 bases from V and 2 bases from J, with 7 bases in between. Looked up from germline, CDR1 is SQVTM and CDR2 is ANQGSEA. The length of the CDR3 is 13 residues. The CDR3, as DNA: TGCAGCGTTGAAGATCGACAGAACTATGGCTACACCTTC. Amino acid sequence: CSVEDRQNYGYTF.

The chain employs TRBV18 and TRBJ1-2; unclear D gene. V was shortened by 3 bases and J by 4 bases, with 12 bases between the two germline ends. This CDR3 contains 14 residues. CDR1 and CDR2 (germline): KGHSH, LQKENI. The CDR3 region has the DNA TGTGCCAGCTCACCTAGTGGCGTACTCTATGGCTACACCTTC. Translated, it gives CASSPSGVLYGYTF.

V and J are TRBV12-3 or TRBV12-4 and TRBJ1-1; D remains unclear. The CDR3 contains 15 residues. Trimming took 1 base from V and 0 from J, leaving 9 bases between them. CDR3 in DNA: TGTGCCAGCAGTTTAGGGACTACCCTGAACACTGAAGCTTTCTTT. Protein: CASSLGTTLNTEAFF.

The rearrangement uses TRBV20-1 and TRBJ1-1, with 7 positions matching TRBD1. V trimming: 1 base; J trimming: 7 bases; junction bases outside the gene matches: 3. Germline V gives CDR1 DFQATT, CDR2 SNEGSKA (reference sequence). This CDR3 spans 12 amino acids. CDR3 nucleotide sequence: TGCAGTGCTAGAGGGACAGGAATTGAAGCTTTCTTT. This sequence encodes CSARGTGIEAFF.

This clonotype was counted between two and nine times. The rearrangement joins TRBV4-3 to TRBJ1-3; 7 bases are a match to TRBD1. J was trimmed by 2 bases and V by 2 bases; bases with no gene match: 3. In germline, CDR1 is LGHNA, CDR2 YSLEER. CDR3 length: 15 amino acids. CDR3 DNA sequence: TGCGCCAGCAGCCAATATCAGGGGGCTGGAAACACCATATATTTT. It codes for CASSQYQGAGNTIYF.

The chain carries TRBV20-1 and TRBJ1-5, with 9 bases identical to TRBD1. CDR3 size: 13 residues. In germline, CDR1 is DFQATT, CDR2 SNEGSKA (reference sequence). The CDR3 spells CSLSTGGGQPQHF. For the CDR3, the DNA is TGCAGCCTCTCTACAGGGGGCGGTCAGCCCCAGCATTTT.

This clonotype was detected a few times. The rearrangement joins TRBV7-8 to TRBJ2-1; no clear D gene. CDR1 SGHVS and CDR2 FQNEAQ come from the germline V gene. V dropped 2 bases and J dropped 4 bases, with 6 bases sitting between them. The CDR3 has 13 residues. Here the CDR3 DNA reads TGTGCCAGCAGCTTAAATGGTTACAATGAGCAGTTCTTC. This gives the protein CASSLNGYNEQFF.

This clonotype was seen at least ten times. V gene TRBV12-3 or TRBV12-4 combines with J gene TRBJ2-7; D may correspond to TRBD1 or TRBD2 (5 bases each). Trimming removed 6 bases from V and 7 bases from J, with 22 bases in between. CDR3 length: 15 residues. For the CDR3, the DNA is TGTGCCAGCAGCCTGTGGGGGATTGCCTCCCGGGAGCAGTACTTC. Amino acid sequence: CASSLWGIASREQYF.

The V gene is TRBV12-3 or TRBV12-4, the J gene TRBJ2-1; D may correspond to TRBD1 or TRBD2 (5 bases each). This CDR3 has 16 residues. V shed 6 bases and J shed 4 bases, with 19 bases lying between them. This CDR3 reads CASSASGTLVYNEQFF. The CDR3 region has the DNA TGTGCCAGCAGCGCCTCCGGGACCCTCGTTTACAATGAGCAGTTCTTC.

The CDR3 loop is CASSPRRAGTEAFF. CDR3 DNA: TGTGCCAGCAGCCCGCGAAGGGCGGGCACTGAAGCTTTCTTT. The chain combines TRBV7-9 with TRBJ1-1; D is uncertain. CDR1 and CDR2 (germline): SEHNR, FQNEAQ (reference sequence). The CDR3 length is 14 residues. The V gene lost 5 bases and the J gene lost 4 bases, with 14 bases spanning the gap.

This clonotype was seen a handful of times. V usage is TRBV5-1 and J usage is TRBJ2-1; TRBD2 aligns across 7 bases. The CDR3 spans 16 residues. The germline gives CDR1 SGHRS, CDR2 YFSETQ. The ends lost 0 bases at V and 9 bases at J; junction bases unmatched: 12. The CDR3, as DNA: TGCGCCAGCAGCTTGGCGGGGGGACTGGTATACGGTGAGCAGTTCTTC. Encoded protein: CASSLAGGLVYGEQFF.

The CDR3 here is CASSEQQSRATNEKLFF. In DNA, the CDR3 is TGTGCCAGCAGTGAACAACAGTCCAGGGCAACTAATGAAAAACTGTTTTTT. This chain joins TRBV25-1 and TRBJ1-4; D may be TRBD1 (5 bases). V lost 2 bases and J 0 bases, leaving 13 bases between the germline ends. This CDR3 has 17 residues. In germline, CDR1 is MGHDK, CDR2 SYGVNS.

The J gene is TRBJ2-1, the V gene TRBV15; D unclear. CDR3 length: 16 residues. Germline values: CDR1 LNHNV, CDR2 YYDKDF (reference sequence). V shed 0 bases and J shed 4 bases, with 13 bases lying between them. The CDR3 protein is CATSREGRSPYNEQFF. For the CDR3, the DNA is TGTGCCACCAGCAGAGAAGGACGGTCCCCTTACAATGAGCAGTTCTTC.

This clonotype was seen at least ten times. This chain joins TRBV11-2 and TRBJ1-2; 7 bases are shared with TRBD1. The ends lost 5 bases at V and 4 bases at J; junction bases unmatched: 4. Germline assignment: CDR1 SGHAT and CDR2 FQNNGV. The CDR3 spans 13 residues. The CDR3 loop is CASSHSGGYGYTF. The CDR3 DNA is TGTGCCAGCAGCCATTCAGGGGGCTATGGCTACACCTTC.

The chain has TRBV20-1 and TRBJ1-1; 7 nucleotides line up with TRBD1. CDR3 length equals 12 residues. The V and J ends lost 4 bases and 7 bases, in that order; junction bases with no gene match: 6. Germline V gene sequence: CDR1 DFQATT, CDR2 SNEGSKA (reference sequence). CDR3 residues: CSANHRGLEAFF. The CDR3 DNA reads TGCAGTGCTAACCACAGGGGCCTTGAAGCTTTCTTT.